This is a list of T cell receptor beta chains from one sample in a study of T cell responses to AZD1222 COVID-19 vaccine. Measured with immunoSEQ multiplex PCR; TCRdb has only the in-frame clones, and not every one. The data hold fewer than 200,000 clones, with around 87% observed a single time. The sequenced sample was peripheral blood, obtained 28 days after the second AZD1222 dose. Source of these receptors: an adult who received the AZD1222 COVID-19 vaccine. Both conserved end residues are part of each CDR3. Fields, in order: clone size, J gene, V gene, D gene, CDR3 protein, CDR3 DNA. A D gene is named only where the DNA matches it firmly. The size entry is marked missing in some rows and otherwise reads once, few, many or a size class.

clone size: -
J gene: TRBJ1-2
V gene: TRBV29-1
D gene: -
CDR3 protein: CSAEDSLYGYTF
CDR3 DNA: TGCAGCGCCGAGGACAGCCTCTATGGCTACACCTTC

clone size: -
J gene: TRBJ1-1
V gene: TRBV7-7
D gene: -
CDR3 protein: CASSWITQGPNTEAFF
CDR3 DNA: TGTGCTAGCAGTTGGATAACACAGGGCCCGAACACTGAAGCTTTCTTT

clone size: -
J gene: TRBJ1-1
V gene: TRBV4-3
D gene: -
CDR3 protein: CASSFSGGRTEAFF
CDR3 DNA: TGCGCCAGCAGTTTTAGTGGGGGTCGTACTGAAGCTTTCTTT

clone size: -
J gene: TRBJ2-5
V gene: TRBV5-1
D gene: -
CDR3 protein: CASSLGRGGSETQYF
CDR3 DNA: TGCGCCAGCAGCTTGGGCAGGGGAGGATCGGAGACCCAGTACTTC

clone size: -
J gene: TRBJ2-2
V gene: TRBV19
D gene: -
CDR3 protein: CASTYPGAGELFF
CDR3 DNA: TGTGCCAGTACATACCCCGGCGCCGGGGAGCTGTTTTTT

clone size: -
J gene: TRBJ1-2
V gene: TRBV6-5
D gene: TRBD1
CDR3 protein: CASSYSIGTGAGYTF
CDR3 DNA: TGTGCCAGCAGTTACTCGATAGGGACAGGGGCTGGCTACACCTTC

clone size: -
J gene: TRBJ2-3
V gene: TRBV30
D gene: -
CDR3 protein: CAWSLPDTQYF
CDR3 DNA: TGTGCCTGGAGTCTCCCAGATACGCAGTATTTT

clone size: -
J gene: TRBJ1-2
V gene: TRBV5-5
D gene: -
CDR3 protein: CASSFAVPNYGYTF
CDR3 DNA: TGTGCCAGCAGCTTCGCAGTACCTAACTATGGCTACACCTTC

clone size: -
J gene: TRBJ2-7
V gene: TRBV7-2
D gene: -
CDR3 protein: CASSFGIGHGYEQYF
CDR3 DNA: TGTGCCAGCAGCTTCGGTATAGGGCACGGCTACGAGCAGTACTTC

clone size: -
J gene: TRBJ1-1
V gene: TRBV28
D gene: -
CDR3 protein: CASSWENTEAFF
CDR3 DNA: TGTGCCAGCAGCTGGGAGAACACTGAAGCTTTCTTT

clone size: -
J gene: TRBJ2-2
V gene: TRBV2
D gene: TRBD1
CDR3 protein: CASLRDRGEFGGELFF
CDR3 DNA: TGTGCCAGCTTAAGGGACAGGGGAGAATTTGGCGGGGAGCTGTTTTTT

clone size: few
J gene: TRBJ1-2
V gene: TRBV6-5
D gene: -
CDR3 protein: CASSRFGQTDYGYTF
CDR3 DNA: TGTGCCAGCAGTCGCTTCGGACAGACCGACTATGGCTACACCTTC

clone size: -
J gene: TRBJ2-2
V gene: TRBV6-1
D gene: -
CDR3 protein: CASSEGHTIGELFF
CDR3 DNA: TGTGCCAGCAGTGAGGGACATACCATCGGGGAGCTGTTTTTT

clone size: -
J gene: TRBJ1-2
V gene: TRBV9
D gene: -
CDR3 protein: CASSVTNADESYGYTF
CDR3 DNA: TGTGCCAGCAGCGTAACGAATGCCGACGAGTCCTATGGCTACACCTTC

clone size: many
J gene: TRBJ2-2
V gene: TRBV9
D gene: TRBD2
CDR3 protein: CASSSAGGPSNTGELFF
CDR3 DNA: TGTGCCAGCAGCTCAGCGGGGGGGCCCTCGAACACCGGGGAGCTGTTTTTT

clone size: -
J gene: TRBJ2-1
V gene: TRBV18
D gene: TRBD1
CDR3 protein: CASSPRTGTGNEQFF
CDR3 DNA: TGTGCCAGCTCACCTAGGACAGGGACTGGCAATGAGCAGTTCTTC

clone size: -
J gene: TRBJ2-5
V gene: TRBV18
D gene: -
CDR3 protein: CASSPGRGQETQYF
CDR3 DNA: TGTGCCAGCTCACCGGGCCGGGGGCAAGAGACCCAGTACTTC

clone size: -
J gene: TRBJ1-1
V gene: TRBV2
D gene: -
CDR3 protein: CASSVLGSNTEAFF
CDR3 DNA: TGTGCCAGCAGTGTGTTGGGATCCAACACTGAAGCTTTCTTT

clone size: -
J gene: TRBJ1-6
V gene: TRBV10-2
D gene: -
CDR3 protein: CASSAGHSVEYNSPLHF
CDR3 DNA: TGCGCCAGCAGTGCGGGACACAGCGTAGAGTATAATTCACCCCTCCACTTT

clone size: -
J gene: TRBJ2-4
V gene: TRBV5-1
D gene: TRBD1
CDR3 protein: CASSLTGSKNIQYF
CDR3 DNA: TGCGCCAGCAGCCTGACAGGGTCCAAAAACATTCAGTACTTC

clone size: -
J gene: TRBJ1-2
V gene: TRBV5-1
D gene: -
CDR3 protein: CASSLEANYGYTF
CDR3 DNA: TGCGCCAGCAGCTTGGAGGCGAACTATGGCTACACCTTC

clone size: once
J gene: TRBJ2-7
V gene: TRBV10-1
D gene: -
CDR3 protein: CASSDGGVPPYEQYF
CDR3 DNA: TGCGCCAGCTCCGATGGGGGAGTTCCTCCCTACGAGCAGTACTTC

clone size: -
J gene: TRBJ2-3
V gene: TRBV3-1/TRBV3-2
D gene: -
CDR3 protein: CASSQEWQVGTDTQYF
CDR3 DNA: TGTGCCAGCAGCCAAGAATGGCAGGTCGGGACAGATACGCAGTATTTT

clone size: -
J gene: TRBJ1-1
V gene: TRBV5-4
D gene: -
CDR3 protein: CASSRAGRETEAFF
CDR3 DNA: TGTGCCAGCAGCAGGGCGGGGCGTGAGACTGAAGCTTTCTTT

clone size: -
J gene: TRBJ1-3
V gene: TRBV7-9
D gene: -
CDR3 protein: CASSFYGGLDSGNTIYF
CDR3 DNA: TGTGCCAGCAGCTTCTACGGGGGCCTGGATTCTGGAAACACCATATATTTT

clone size: -
J gene: TRBJ1-1
V gene: TRBV25-1
D gene: -
CDR3 protein: CASSESVQRGAFF
CDR3 DNA: TGTGCCAGCAGTGAATCGGTGCAACGGGGAGCTTTCTTT

clone size: -
J gene: TRBJ1-1
V gene: TRBV19
D gene: TRBD1
CDR3 protein: CASSLGTGWTEAFF
CDR3 DNA: TGTGCCAGTAGTCTCGGGACAGGTTGGACTGAAGCTTTCTTT

clone size: -
J gene: TRBJ2-1
V gene: TRBV18
D gene: TRBD1
CDR3 protein: CASSPGTGDYNEQFF
CDR3 DNA: TGTGCCAGCTCCCCCGGGACAGGGGACTACAATGAGCAGTTCTTC

clone size: -
J gene: TRBJ1-4
V gene: TRBV5-1
D gene: -
CDR3 protein: CASSLGVGTNEKLFF
CDR3 DNA: TGCGCCAGCAGCTTGGGAGTGGGGACTAATGAAAAACTGTTTTTT

clone size: -
J gene: TRBJ2-1
V gene: TRBV25-1
D gene: -
CDR3 protein: CASSEAGRVGEQFF
CDR3 DNA: TGTGCCAGCAGTGAAGCGGGGAGAGTAGGAGAGCAGTTCTTC

clone size: -
J gene: TRBJ1-1
V gene: TRBV18
D gene: -
CDR3 protein: CASSRGGDGKGTEAFF
CDR3 DNA: TGTGCCAGCTCACGGGGAGGGGATGGGAAGGGCACTGAAGCTTTCTTT

clone size: -
J gene: TRBJ1-5
V gene: TRBV18
D gene: -
CDR3 protein: CASSPEYSNQPQHF
CDR3 DNA: TGTGCCAGCTCACCAGAGTATAGCAATCAGCCCCAGCATTTT

clone size: -
J gene: TRBJ1-2
V gene: TRBV10-3
D gene: -
CDR3 protein: CAISELEESYGYTF
CDR3 DNA: TGTGCCATCAGTGAGCTGGAGGAATCTTATGGCTACACCTTC

clone size: -
J gene: TRBJ2-7
V gene: TRBV2
D gene: -
CDR3 protein: CASRLQGRDEQYF
CDR3 DNA: TGTGCCAGCAGGCTCCAGGGAAGGGACGAGCAGTACTTC

clone size: -
J gene: TRBJ1-4
V gene: TRBV5-5
D gene: -
CDR3 protein: CASSLDRYEKLFF
CDR3 DNA: TGTGCCAGCAGCTTGGATCGCTATGAAAAACTGTTTTTT

clone size: -
J gene: TRBJ1-1
V gene: TRBV14
D gene: -
CDR3 protein: CASSQQQGGQKRAFF
CDR3 DNA: TGTGCCAGCAGCCAACAACAGGGTGGGCAAAAGCGAGCTTTCTTT

clone size: -
J gene: TRBJ1-4
V gene: TRBV5-1
D gene: -
CDR3 protein: CASSLGDGGEKLFF
CDR3 DNA: TGCGCCAGCAGCTTGGGGGACGGAGGTGAAAAACTGTTTTTT

clone size: -
J gene: TRBJ1-5
V gene: TRBV12-3/TRBV12-4
D gene: -
CDR3 protein: CASSRGNQPQHF
CDR3 DNA: TGTGCCAGCAGTAGGGGCAATCAGCCCCAGCATTTT

clone size: -
J gene: TRBJ1-1
V gene: TRBV11-2
D gene: TRBD1
CDR3 protein: CASSGGEQGIGTEAFF
CDR3 DNA: TGTGCCAGCTCGGGGGGTGAACAGGGGATTGGAACTGAAGCTTTCTTT